This is a list of T cell receptor beta chains from one sample in a study of cytomegalovirus exposure and HLA in healthy donors. Generated by immunoSEQ multiplex PCR, the TCRdb table keeps only in-frame clones and is missing some. This sample has tens of thousands of clones; roughly 83% occur once, and the top ten carry 2.4%. Sequenced: PBMCs. These receptors all stem from a woman between 50 and 59 years old in good health and CMV-seronegative. CDR3s include the opening cysteine and the closing phenylalanine or tryptophan. Each record gives: V gene, D gene, J gene, CDR3 protein. A D gene is named only where the DNA matches it firmly.

TRBV6-1	NA	TRBJ2-1	CASSPPWGPGNEQFF
TRBV7-9	TRBD1	TRBJ1-1	CASSLPGTGLPEAFF
TRBV10-3	TRBD2	TRBJ2-3	CAISGTSGIGDTQYF
TRBV7-9	NA	TRBJ2-1	CASSPGSVLSYNEQFF
TRBV5-5	NA	TRBJ2-5	CASSLSPTAPEETQYF
TRBV6-1	NA	TRBJ1-2	CASSEGARAYGYTF
TRBV28	TRBD2	TRBJ2-7	CASSSSPSGSPWEQYF
TRBV2	TRBD1	TRBJ1-6	CASSLDRVNSPLHF
TRBV5-6	TRBD1	TRBJ1-2	CASSFQTGGNGYTF
TRBV6-5	NA	TRBJ2-1	CASSYSGGAGEQFF
TRBV5-1	TRBD2	TRBJ2-5	CASSGLAGSETQYF
TRBV2	NA	TRBJ2-1	CASSVIVRGGEQFF
TRBV11-1	NA	TRBJ2-7	CASSPRVKTTYEQYF
TRBV7-9	NA	TRBJ2-5	CASSFLPEGQETQYF
TRBV6-5	NA	TRBJ2-1	CASSQNLRRGEQFF
TRBV19	NA	TRBJ1-1	CASSLDSRAAFF
TRBV5-5	NA	TRBJ1-4	CASSLARVPNEKLFF
TRBV9	TRBD2	TRBJ2-7	CASSVGTSGSPYEQYF
TRBV6-1	TRBD1	TRBJ1-4	CASSPRTGGNEKLFF
TRBV10-3	NA	TRBJ2-5	CAISAYGVQETQYF
TRBV6-5	TRBD1	TRBJ2-1	CASSPVDRGINEQFF
TRBV28	NA	TRBJ1-2	CASSLGAGGGYTF
TRBV11-2	NA	TRBJ1-1	CASSLKTAGTEAFF
TRBV5-4	TRBD1	TRBJ2-3	CASSLLTGGAVVPQYF
TRBV18	TRBD1	TRBJ2-2	CASSYRGPNTGELFF
TRBV19	TRBD1	TRBJ1-1	CAIHGTGIGNTEAFF
TRBV5-6	TRBD1	TRBJ1-2	CASSPLRQGTTGPGYTF
TRBV5-6	TRBD2	TRBJ2-3	CASSKLAGGPYTDTQYF
TRBV9	TRBD2	TRBJ2-7	CASSVGDLAGIYEQYF
TRBV2	TRBD1	TRBJ2-2	CASSKGTGPNTGELFF
TRBV19	NA	TRBJ1-4	CASSMGTISRELFF
TRBV29-1	NA	TRBJ2-6	CSVRRTDISPGANVLTF
TRBV28	NA	TRBJ1-3	CASSLLQQGSGNTIYF
TRBV30	TRBD2	TRBJ2-3	CAWRLAGGSWTDTQYF
TRBV5-1	NA	TRBJ1-2	CASSLGTDYGYTF
TRBV28	TRBD1	TRBJ1-2	CASRGTGGLWRYTF
TRBV11-3	NA	TRBJ2-7	CASSQEDDEQYF
TRBV4-2	TRBD2	TRBJ2-1	CASSPSGTRNAEQFF